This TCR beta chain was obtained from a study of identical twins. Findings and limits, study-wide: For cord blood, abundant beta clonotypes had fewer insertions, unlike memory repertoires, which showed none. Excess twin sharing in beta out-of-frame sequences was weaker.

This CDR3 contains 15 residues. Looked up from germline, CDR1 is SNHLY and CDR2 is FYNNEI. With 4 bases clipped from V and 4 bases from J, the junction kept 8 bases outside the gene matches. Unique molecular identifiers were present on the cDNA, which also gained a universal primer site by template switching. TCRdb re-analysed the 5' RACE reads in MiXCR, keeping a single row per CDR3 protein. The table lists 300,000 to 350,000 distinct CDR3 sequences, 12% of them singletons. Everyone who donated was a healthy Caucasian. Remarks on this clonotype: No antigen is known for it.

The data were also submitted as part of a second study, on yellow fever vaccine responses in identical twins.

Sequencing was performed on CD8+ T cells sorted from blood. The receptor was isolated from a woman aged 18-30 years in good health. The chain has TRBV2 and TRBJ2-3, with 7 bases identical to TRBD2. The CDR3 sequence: CASSGGREFPDTQYF. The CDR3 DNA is TGTGCCAGCAGTGGTGGGCGGGAGTTTCCAGATACGCAGTATTTT.